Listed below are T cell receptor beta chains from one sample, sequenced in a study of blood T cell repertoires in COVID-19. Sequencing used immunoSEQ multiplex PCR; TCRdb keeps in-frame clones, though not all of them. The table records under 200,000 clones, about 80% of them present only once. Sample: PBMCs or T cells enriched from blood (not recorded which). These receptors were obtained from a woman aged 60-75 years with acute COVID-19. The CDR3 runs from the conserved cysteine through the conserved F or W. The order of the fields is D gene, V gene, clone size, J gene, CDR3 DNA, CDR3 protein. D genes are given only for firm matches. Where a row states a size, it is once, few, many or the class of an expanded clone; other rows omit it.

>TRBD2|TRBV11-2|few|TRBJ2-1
TGTGCCAGCAGCTCCTCGGGACTAGCGGGAAGAAATCGTGAGCAGTTCTTC
CASSSSGLAGRNREQFF
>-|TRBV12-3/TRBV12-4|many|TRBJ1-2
TGTGCCAGCAGTTTGAGAGGGTACGGCTACACCTTC
CASSLRGYGYTF
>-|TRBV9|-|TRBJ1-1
TGTGCCAGCAGCGGGAGACAGCAAAACACTGAAGCTTTCTTT
CASSGRQQNTEAFF
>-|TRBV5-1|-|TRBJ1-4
TGCGCCAGCAGCCTCCACCACCGGGAAGGCGAAAAACTGTTTTTT
CASSLHHREGEKLFF
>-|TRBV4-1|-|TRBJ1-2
TGCGCCAGCAGGGGCAGGGGCGGATCCTTCCTCTATGGCTACACCTTC
CASRGRGGSFLYGYTF
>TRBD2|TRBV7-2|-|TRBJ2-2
TGTGCCAGCAGCGTATGGACTAGCGGAATGGGGGATACCGGGGAGCTGTTTTTT
CASSVWTSGMGDTGELFF
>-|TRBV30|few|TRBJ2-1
TGTGCCTGGAGCCGATCCTATTTGGGGACACATGAGCAGTTCTTC
CAWSRSYLGTHEQFF
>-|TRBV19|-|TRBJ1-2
TGTGCCAGTAGATCGAACAGGGACTATGGCTACACCTTC
CASRSNRDYGYTF
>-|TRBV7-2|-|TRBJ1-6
TGTGCCAGCAGCTTAAATTCAGGCCCACCCCTCCACTTT
CASSLNSGPPLHF
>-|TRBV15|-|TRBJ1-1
TGTGCCACCAGCAGCTACTATGAAGCTTTCTTT
CATSSYYEAFF
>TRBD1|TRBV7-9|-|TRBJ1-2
TGTGCCAGCAGCACACGGACAGGATTAAACTATGGCTACACCTTC
CASSTRTGLNYGYTF
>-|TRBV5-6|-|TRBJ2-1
TGTGCCAGCAGCTACGGACAACCAGGGATGAGTGAGCAGTTCTTC
CASSYGQPGMSEQFF
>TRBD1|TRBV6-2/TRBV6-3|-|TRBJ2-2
TGTGCCAGCAGTAGTCCGGGACAGGGTTTACCCGGGGAGCTGTTTTTT
CASSSPGQGLPGELFF
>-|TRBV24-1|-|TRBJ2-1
TGTGCCACCAGTGGGGGCGGGGCCCACAATGAGCAGTTCTTC
CATSGGGAHNEQFF
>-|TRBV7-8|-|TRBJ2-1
TGTGCCAGCAGCCGAGGGGGGGACTCCTACAATGAGCAGTTCTTC
CASSRGGDSYNEQFF
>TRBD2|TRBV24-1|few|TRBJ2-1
TGTGCCACCAGTGCCTTTAGCGGGAGGGACAACAATGAGCAGTTCTTC
CATSAFSGRDNNEQFF
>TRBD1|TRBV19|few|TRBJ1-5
TGTGCCAGTAGTATAACAGGGGCTAGCAATCAGCCCCAGCATTTT
CASSITGASNQPQHF
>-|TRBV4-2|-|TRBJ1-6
TGTGCCAGCAGCCAAGAGGTCGGGCGGGGTCGGTCACCCCTCCACTTT
CASSQEVGRGRSPLHF
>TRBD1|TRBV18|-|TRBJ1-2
TGTGCCAGCTCACTCCTAAGACAGGGTGATGGCTACACCTTC
CASSLLRQGDGYTF